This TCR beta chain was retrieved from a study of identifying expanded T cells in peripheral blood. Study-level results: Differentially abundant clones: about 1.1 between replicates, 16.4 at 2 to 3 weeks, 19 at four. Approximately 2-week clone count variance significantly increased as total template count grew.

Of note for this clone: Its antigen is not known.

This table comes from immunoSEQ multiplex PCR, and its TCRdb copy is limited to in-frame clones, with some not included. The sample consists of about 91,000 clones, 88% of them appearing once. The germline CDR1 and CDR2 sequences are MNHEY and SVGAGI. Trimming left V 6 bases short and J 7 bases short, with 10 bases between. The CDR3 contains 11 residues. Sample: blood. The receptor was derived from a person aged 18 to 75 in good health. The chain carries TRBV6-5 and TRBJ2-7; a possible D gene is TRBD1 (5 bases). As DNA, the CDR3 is TGTGCCAGCAGCAGGGATCAGGAGCAGTACTTC. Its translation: CASSRDQEQYF.